One sample yielded the 4 T cell receptor beta chains listed below, sequenced in a study of cytomegalovirus exposure and HLA in healthy donors (dated by TCRdb to the late 2010s). Library construction relied on the immunoSEQ multiplex PCR assay. For the multiplex PCR, a mixture combining 60 forward primers for TCR Vbeta segments and 13 reverse primers for TCR Jbeta segments was used. Not all clones reach the TCRdb copy of this immuneACCESS table, which keeps in-frame sequences only. Checked studies attribute under half of the gap to unresolved V genes and leave the rest unexplained. For this sample the table gives about 200,000 clones, of which roughly 74% were detected only once. The ten largest clones capture 1.8% of the sample. Sequencing was carried out using PBMCs. All receptors come from a woman aged 25 to 45 in good health and CMV-seronegative.

This chain links TRBV7-9 with TRBJ2-2; D unclear. The CDR3 runs 14 residues. Germline CDR1 reads SEHNR; CDR2 reads FQNEAQ (reference sequence). Trimming left V 2 bases short and J 5 bases short, with 9 bases between. The CDR3 sequence: CASSLQFGTGELFF. CDR3 DNA sequence: TGTGCCAGCAGCTTACAGTTCGGGACCGGGGAGCTGTTTTTT.

This clone showed up just once. The chain employs TRBV5-1 and TRBJ1-1; unclear D gene. Germline assignment: CDR1 SGHRS and CDR2 YFSETQ. This CDR3 spans 10 amino acids. Trimming shortened V by 5 bases and J by 7 bases, and 6 bases separated the two germline ends. Here the CDR3 reads CASSRCEAFF. DNA of the CDR3: TGCGCCAGCAGTCGGTGTGAAGCTTTCTTT.

The chain carries TRBV4-1 and TRBJ1-2, with 8 bases that match TRBD1. The V and J ends lost 2 bases and 4 bases, in that order; junction bases with no gene match: 9. The CDR3 extends over 16 amino acids. CDR1 MGHRA and CDR2 YSYEKL come from the germline V gene. The CDR3 sequence is CASSQPHRGSSYGYTF. The CDR3 nucleotides read TGCGCCAGCAGCCAACCCCACAGGGGGTCGAGCTATGGCTACACCTTC.

This clone was observed a handful of times. V usage is TRBV11-2 and J usage is TRBJ2-5; 12 bases map to TRBD2. CDR3 size: 15 residues. Trimming took 4 bases from V and 5 from J; bases not matched to a gene: 5. Looked up from germline, CDR1 is SGHAT and CDR2 is FQNNGV. The CDR3 here is CASSWRLAGVETQYF. The CDR3 coding sequence is TGTGCCAGCAGCTGGAGACTAGCGGGGGTCGAGACCCAGTACTTC.